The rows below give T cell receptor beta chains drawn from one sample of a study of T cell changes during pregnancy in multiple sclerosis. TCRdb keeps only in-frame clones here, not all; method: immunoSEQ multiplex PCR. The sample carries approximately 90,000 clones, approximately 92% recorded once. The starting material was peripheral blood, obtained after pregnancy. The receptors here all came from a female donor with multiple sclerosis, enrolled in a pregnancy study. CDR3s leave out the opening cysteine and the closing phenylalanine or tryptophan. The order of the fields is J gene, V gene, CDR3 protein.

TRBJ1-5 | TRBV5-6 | ASSSGGTGGQPQH
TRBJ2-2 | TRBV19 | ASVNRDNGELF
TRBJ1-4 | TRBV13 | ASSLRQGANRLGEKLF
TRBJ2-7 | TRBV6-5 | ASSYQREQFHEQY
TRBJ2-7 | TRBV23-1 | ASLPPTALYEQY
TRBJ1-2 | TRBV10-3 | AINPSVGAETNYGYT
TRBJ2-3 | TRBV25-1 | ASSESQGDTDTQY
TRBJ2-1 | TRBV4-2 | ASSRRQGALGNEQF
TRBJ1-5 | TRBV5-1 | ASSEDGSNQPQH
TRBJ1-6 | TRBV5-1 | ASSPAGDNSPLH
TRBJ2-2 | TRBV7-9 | ASSQTDSPLTGELF
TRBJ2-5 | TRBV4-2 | ASSQDSGDQETQY
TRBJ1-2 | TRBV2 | ASSERGQEGYGYT
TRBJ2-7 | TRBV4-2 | ASSQDPGGRVLEQY
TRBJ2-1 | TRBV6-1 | ASTPGWQGVNEQF
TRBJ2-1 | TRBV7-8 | ASSPGTSGGGYNEQF
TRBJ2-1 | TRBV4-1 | ASSNPVSYNEQF
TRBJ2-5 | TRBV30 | AWSLGLGLGY
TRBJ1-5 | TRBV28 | ASSLVSNQPQH
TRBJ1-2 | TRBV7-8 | ASSLTPVTGSYGYT
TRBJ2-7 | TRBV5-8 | ASSSYRGRRRANYEQY
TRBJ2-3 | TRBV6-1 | ASSEGTSGSMTQY
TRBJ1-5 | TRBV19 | ASSSQGNQPQH
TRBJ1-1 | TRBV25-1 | ASSDIRGGTEAF
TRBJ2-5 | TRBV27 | ASRSTGAETQY
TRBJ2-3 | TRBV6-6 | ASGLMPGTDTQY
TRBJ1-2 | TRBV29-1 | SVVTDLNYGYT
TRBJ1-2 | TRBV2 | ASSERDRVNYGYT
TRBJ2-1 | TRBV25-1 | ASSALGGSGDEQF
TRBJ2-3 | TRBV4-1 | ASSQDWPDTDTQY
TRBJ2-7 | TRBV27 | ASSLAAEQY
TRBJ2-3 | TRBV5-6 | ASSLQDTQY
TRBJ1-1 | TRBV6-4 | ASSSDMNTEAF
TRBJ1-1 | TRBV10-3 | AISEVGLNTEAF
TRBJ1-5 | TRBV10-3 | AIGTGGREPQH
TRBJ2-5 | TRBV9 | ASSVSGGATETQY
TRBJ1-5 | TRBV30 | AWSLGGARDQPQH
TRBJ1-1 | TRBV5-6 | ASSLWGAEMNTEAF
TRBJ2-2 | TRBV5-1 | ASSLQGRLTGELF
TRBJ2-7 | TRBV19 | ASSIPDPTYEQY
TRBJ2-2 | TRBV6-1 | ASENRGGTGELF
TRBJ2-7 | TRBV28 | ASRRSGSIHEQY
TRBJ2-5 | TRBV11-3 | ASSDSSGGETQY